This T cell receptor (beta chain) derives from a study of tumor-infiltrating lymphocytes in localized non-small cell lung cancer. Broader study findings: Different pieces of the same tissue went to different assays, confounding technical variation with intratumor heterogeneity.

About this clone itself: Its specificity is unknown.

Profiling relied on immunoSEQ multiplex PCR, and the TCRdb table lists in-frame clones only, not all of them. The sample has around 16,000 clones, 65% to 85% seen once; the top ten hold around 4.9%. CDR1 MDHEN and CDR2 SYDVKM come from the germline V gene. This CDR3 spans 10 amino acids. This sequence was found in a human donor with non-small cell lung cancer. V usage is TRBV28 and J usage is TRBJ1-2; TRBD1 aligns across 8 bases. Sequenced material: lung tumor tissue. The CDR3 here is CGVQGAGYTF. The CDR3 nucleotides are TGTGGGGTCCAGGGGGCGGGCTACACCTTC.